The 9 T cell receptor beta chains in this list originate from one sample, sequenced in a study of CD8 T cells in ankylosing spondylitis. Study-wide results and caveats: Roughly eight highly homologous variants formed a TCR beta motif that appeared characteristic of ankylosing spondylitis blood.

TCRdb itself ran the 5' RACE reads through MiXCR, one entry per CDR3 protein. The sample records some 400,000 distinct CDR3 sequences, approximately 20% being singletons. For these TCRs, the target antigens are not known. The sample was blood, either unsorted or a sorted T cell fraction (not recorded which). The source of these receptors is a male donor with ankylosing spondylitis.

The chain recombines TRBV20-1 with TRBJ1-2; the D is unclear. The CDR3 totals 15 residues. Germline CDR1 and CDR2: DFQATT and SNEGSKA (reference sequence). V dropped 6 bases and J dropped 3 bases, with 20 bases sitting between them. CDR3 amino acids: CSARRAVGPDYGYTF. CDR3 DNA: TGCAGTGCCCGACGGGCCGTCGGACCGGACTATGGCTACACCTTC.

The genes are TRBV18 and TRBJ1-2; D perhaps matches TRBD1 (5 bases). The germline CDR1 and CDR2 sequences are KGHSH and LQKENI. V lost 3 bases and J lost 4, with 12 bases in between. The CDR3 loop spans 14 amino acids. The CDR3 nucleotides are TGTGCCAGCTCACCCTCAGGGACTGTCTATGGCTACACCTTC. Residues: CASSPSGTVYGYTF. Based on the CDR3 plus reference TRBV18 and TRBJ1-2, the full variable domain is NAGVMQNPRHLVRRRGQEARLRCSPMKGHSHVYWYRQLPEEGLKFMVYLQKENIIDESGMPKERFSAEFPKEGPSILRIQQVVRGDSAAYFCASSPSGTVYGYTFGSGTRLTVV.

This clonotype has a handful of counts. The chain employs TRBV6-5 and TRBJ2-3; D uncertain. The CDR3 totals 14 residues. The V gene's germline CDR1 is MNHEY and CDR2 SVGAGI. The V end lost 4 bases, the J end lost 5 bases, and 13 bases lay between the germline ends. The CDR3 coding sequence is TGTGCCAGCAGTTCAATCTCAAGTCTAGATACGCAGTATTTT. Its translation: CASSSISSLDTQYF.

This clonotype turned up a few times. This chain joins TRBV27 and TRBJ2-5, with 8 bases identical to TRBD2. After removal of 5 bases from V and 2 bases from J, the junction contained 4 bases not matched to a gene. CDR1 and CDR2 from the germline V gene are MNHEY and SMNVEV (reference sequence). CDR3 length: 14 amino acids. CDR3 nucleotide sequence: TGTGCCAGCAGTCCGGGACTAGATCAAGAGACCCAGTACTTC. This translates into CASSPGLDQETQYF.

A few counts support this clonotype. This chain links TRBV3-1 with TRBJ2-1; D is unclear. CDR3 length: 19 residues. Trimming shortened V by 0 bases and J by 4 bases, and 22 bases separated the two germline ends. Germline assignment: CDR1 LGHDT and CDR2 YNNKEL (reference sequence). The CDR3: CASSQDGLPQRGRYNEQFF. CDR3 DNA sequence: TGTGCCAGCAGCCAAGATGGCTTACCCCAGCGCGGCCGGTACAATGAGCAGTTCTTC.

CDR3 protein: CASSLDPGDTYEQYF. For the CDR3, the DNA is TGCGCCAGCAGCTTGGACCCGGGAGATACCTACGAGCAGTACTTC. This chain uses TRBV5-1 with TRBJ2-7; perhaps TRBD2 as D (6 bases). CDR3 length: 15 residues. V was cut by 0 bases and J by 2 bases, with 12 bases left in between. Germline V gene data show CDR1 as SGHRS and CDR2 as YFSETQ.

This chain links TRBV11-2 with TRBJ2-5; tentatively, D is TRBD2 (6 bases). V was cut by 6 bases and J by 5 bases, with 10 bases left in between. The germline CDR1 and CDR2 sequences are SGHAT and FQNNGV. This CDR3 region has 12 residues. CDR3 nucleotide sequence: TGTGCCAGCAGATCCGCGGGGGAGACCCAGTACTTC. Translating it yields CASRSAGETQYF.

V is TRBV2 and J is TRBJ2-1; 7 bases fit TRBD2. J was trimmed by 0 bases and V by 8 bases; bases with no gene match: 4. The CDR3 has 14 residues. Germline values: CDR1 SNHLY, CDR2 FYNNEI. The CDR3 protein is CASQGGSSYNEQFF. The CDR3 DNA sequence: TGTGCCAGCCAGGGAGGGAGCTCCTACAATGAGCAGTTCTTC.

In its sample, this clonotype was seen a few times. The CDR3 DNA is TGTGCCAGCAGCCAAGAAGGTGGGGTGAGGCCCCAGCATTTT. The encoded protein is CASSQEGGVRPQHF. The V call is TRBV3-1, the J call TRBJ1-5, with D unresolved. This CDR3 spans 14 amino acids. Per the germline V gene, CDR1 is LGHDT and CDR2 is YNNKEL (reference sequence). V gave up 0 bases and J gave up 9 bases, with 12 bases separating them.